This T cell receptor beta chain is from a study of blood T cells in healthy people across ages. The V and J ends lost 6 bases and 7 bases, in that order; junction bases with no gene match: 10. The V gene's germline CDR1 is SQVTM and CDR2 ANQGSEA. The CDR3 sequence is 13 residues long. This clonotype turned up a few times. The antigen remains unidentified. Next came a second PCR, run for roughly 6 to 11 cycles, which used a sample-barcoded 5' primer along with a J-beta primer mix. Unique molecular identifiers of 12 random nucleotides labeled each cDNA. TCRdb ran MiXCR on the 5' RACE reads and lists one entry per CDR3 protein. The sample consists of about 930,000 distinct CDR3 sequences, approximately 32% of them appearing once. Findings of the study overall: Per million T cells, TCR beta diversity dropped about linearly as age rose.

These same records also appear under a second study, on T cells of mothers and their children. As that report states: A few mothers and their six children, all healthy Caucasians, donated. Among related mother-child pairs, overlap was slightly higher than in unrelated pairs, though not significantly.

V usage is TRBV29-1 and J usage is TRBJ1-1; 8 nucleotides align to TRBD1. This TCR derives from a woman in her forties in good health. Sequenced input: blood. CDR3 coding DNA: TGCAGCGTCTCCATACGACAGGGGCGTGAAGCTTTCTTT. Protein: CSVSIRQGREAFF.